These 32 T cell receptor beta chains were all obtained from the same sample, sequenced in a study of cytotoxic CD8 clonotypes in ibrutinib-treated CLL. The method was immunoSEQ multiplex PCR; TCRdb's version includes in-frame clones alone and lacks a portion of them. Found here are approximately 120,000 clones, roughly 80% of them singletons; the top ten hold roughly 3.5%. The sample was PBMCs, taken after 24 months of ibrutinib treatment. These receptors all stem from a human donor with chronic lymphocytic leukemia.

As for this clone: Germline is not matched at one junction end, which may reflect a read error. The rearrangement joins TRBV6-1 to TRBJ2-6, with D uncertain. The CDR3 totals 15 residues. The germline V gene encodes CDR1 MNHNS and CDR2 SASEGT. This CDR3 is CASSVQPSGTNVLTF. The CDR3 nucleotides read TGTGCCAGCAGTGTACAACCCTCTGGGACCAACGTCCTGACTTTC.

The V call is TRBV18, the J call TRBJ1-1, with D unclear. V dropped 0 bases and J dropped 0 bases, with 20 bases sitting between them. Germline V CDR1 and CDR2: KGHSH, LQKENI. The CDR3 runs 19 residues. CDR3 DNA sequence: TGTGCCAGCTCACCACCGCCAGCACGGCTCGGCCATATGAACACTGAAGCTTTCTTT. Translation: CASSPPPARLGHMNTEAFF.

V is TRBV9 and J is TRBJ2-2; D remains unclear. Trimming took off 0 bases at V and 6 bases at J, with 6 bases between the two ends. Germline V gives CDR1 SGDLS, CDR2 YYNGEE. The CDR3 contains 13 residues. The CDR3 spells CASSVVVPGELFF. CDR3 nucleotides: TGTGCCAGCAGCGTAGTGGTTCCCGGGGAGCTGTTTTTT.

The chain employs TRBV7-9 and TRBJ2-1; no reliable D call. Looked up from germline, CDR1 is SEHNR and CDR2 is FQNEAQ (reference sequence). This CDR3 is 13 amino acids long. With 8 bases removed from V and 5 bases from J, the gap between germline ends came to 13 bases. This CDR3 reads CASVPGGNNEQFF. In DNA form, the CDR3 reads TGTGCCAGCGTGCCTGGCGGCAACAATGAGCAGTTCTTC.

The chain has TRBV9 and TRBJ1-6; D gene ambiguous. The length of the CDR3 is 14 residues. Germline V CDR1 and CDR2: SGDLS, YYNGEE. Trimming took off 3 bases at V and 10 bases at J, with 14 bases between the two ends. The CDR3 reads CASSAVGRNSPLHF. The CDR3 bases are TGTGCCAGCAGCGCCGTCGGTCGAAACTCACCCCTCCACTTT.

The chain recombines TRBV5-4 with TRBJ2-1; 14 nucleotides agree with TRBD2. This CDR3 region has 17 residues. The J segment lost 3 bases and the V segment lost 4 bases, leaving 6 bases of the junction unmatched. Germline V gene data show CDR1 as SGHNT and CDR2 as YYREEE (reference sequence). As DNA, the CDR3 is TGTGCCAGCAGCCGGACTAGCGGGGGGCGGTTCTACAATGAGCAGTTCTTC. Translated, it gives CASSRTSGGRFYNEQFF.

This chain joins TRBV6-1 and TRBJ1-1; D remains unclear. Trimming pared 3 bases from V and 4 bases from J, leaving 9 bases between. Germline-derived CDR1 and CDR2 are MNHNS and SASEGT. The length of the CDR3 is 13 residues. CDR3 coding DNA: TGTGCCAGCAGTGAGCAAAGCGGCACTGAAGCTTTCTTT. Translation: CASSEQSGTEAFF.

J is TRBJ2-5 and V is TRBV7-9; no clear D. Per germline, CDR1 SEHNR and CDR2 FQNEAQ (reference sequence). Trimming shortened V by 0 bases and J by 5 bases, and 10 bases separated the two germline ends. This CDR3 is built from 14 residues. The CDR3 DNA reads as TGTGCCAGCAGCTTAGCGGGGTTGGACGAGACCCAGTACTTC. Amino acid sequence: CASSLAGLDETQYF. Looking up the rest from reference TRBV7-9 and TRBJ2-5 gives the full variable domain: DTGVSQNPRHKITKRGQNVTFRCDPISEHNRLYWYRQTLGQGPEFLTYFQNEAQLEKSRLLSDRFSAERPKGSFSTLEIQRTEQGDSAMYLCASSLAGLDETQYFGPGTRLLVL.

The chain recombines TRBV10-2 with TRBJ1-1; D ambiguous. Trimming stripped 3 bases from V and 0 bases from J, with 11 bases between. The V gene's germline CDR1 is WSHSY and CDR2 SAAADI. There are 15 residues in the CDR3. This CDR3 is CASSDRAAVNTEAFF. The CDR3 DNA sequence: TGCGCCAGCAGTGATCGAGCAGCCGTGAACACTGAAGCTTTCTTT.

This rearrangement joins TRBV6-1 to TRBJ2-1; the match to TRBD2 covers 8 bases. The CDR3 is made up of 13 amino acids. Per the germline V gene, CDR1 is MNHNS and CDR2 is SASEGT. The J segment lost 9 bases and the V segment lost 2 bases, leaving 3 bases of the junction unmatched. This chain's CDR3 is CASSERGGLEQFF. The CDR3 DNA follows: TGTGCCAGCAGTGAACGCGGGGGGCTTGAGCAGTTCTTC.

The chain links TRBV27 to TRBJ1-1; TRBD1 is a possible D gene (5 bases). Per germline, CDR1 MNHEY and CDR2 SMNVEV (reference sequence). The CDR3 covers 14 residues. The V and J ends lost 5 bases and 0 bases respectively, with 10 bases between them. CDR3 nucleotides: TGTGCCAGCAGTCTCAGGGCGGTGAACACTGAAGCTTTCTTT. Its translation: CASSLRAVNTEAFF.

V gene TRBV6-6 combines with J gene TRBJ2-5; D is unresolved. Germline assignment: CDR1 MNHNY and CDR2 SVGAGI (reference sequence). The CDR3 loop spans 11 amino acids. V was cut by 5 bases and J by 4 bases, with 5 bases left in between. Here the CDR3 reads CASSRGETQYF. The CDR3 DNA reads as TGTGCCAGCAGTCGAGGAGAGACCCAGTACTTC.

The rearrangement uses TRBV11-2 and TRBJ1-3, with unresolved D. The CDR3 sequence is 17 residues long. Trimming took 2 bases from V and 0 from J, leaving 14 bases between them. Germline CDR1 is SGHAT and CDR2 is FQNNGV. The CDR3 DNA sequence: TGTGCCAGCAGCTTAATGATGGCAGCGGGCTCTGGAAACACCATATATTTT. Translated, it gives CASSLMMAAGSGNTIYF. The full variable domain, its missing parts supplied by reference TRBV11-2 and TRBJ1-3, is EAGVAQSPRYKIIEKRQSVAFWCNPISGHATLYWYQQILGQGPKLLIQFQNNGVVDDSQLPKDRFSAERLKGVDSTLKIQPAKLEDSAVYLCASSLMMAAGSGNTIYFGEGSWLTVV.

The chain combines TRBV7-7 with TRBJ1-5; D perhaps matches TRBD1 (6 bases). This CDR3 comprises 16 residues. The ends were cut back, 2 bases at V and 2 bases at J, with 13 bases in the middle. Germline V lookup: CDR1 SSHAT, CDR2 FNYEAQ (reference sequence). The CDR3 DNA is TGTGCCAGCAGCTTAAGGTTAGGGGGTCGCAATCAGCCCCAGCATTTT. Protein sequence: CASSLRLGGRNQPQHF.

V and J are TRBV30 and TRBJ1-2, with TRBD1 matching 9 bases. Unmatched junction bases numbered 10, after V lost 4 bases and J lost 7 bases. Looked up from germline, CDR1 is GTSNPN and CDR2 is SVGIG (reference sequence). There are 14 residues in the CDR3. CDR3: CAWNPRDRDTGYTF. CDR3 bases: TGTGCCTGGAATCCCCGGGACAGGGATACTGGCTACACCTTC. The whole variable domain, remainder taken from reference TRBV30 and TRBJ1-2, is SQTIHQWPATLVQPVGSPLSLECTVEGTSNPNLYWYRQAAGRGLQLLFYSVGIGQISSEVPQNLSASRPQDRQFILSSKKLLLSDSGFYLCAWNPRDRDTGYTFGSGTRLTVV.

The chain recombines TRBV4-2 with TRBJ2-3; 10 bases map to TRBD2. Germline V gene lookup returns CDR1 LGHNA and CDR2 YNFKEQ. CDR3 length: 17 residues. V was pared by 4 bases and J by 4 bases, with 11 bases of the junction left unmatched. DNA of the CDR3: TGTGCCAGCAGCCCGCACAAGCGGGGGGGCCCCTCAGATACGCAGTATTTT. The encoded protein is CASSPHKRGGPSDTQYF.

The J gene is TRBJ1-2, the V gene TRBV7-2, with a possible D match to TRBD1 (5 bases). Germline V CDR1 and CDR2: SGHTA, FQGNSA. This CDR3 has 14 amino acids. V lost 6 bases and J 3 bases, leaving 14 bases between the germline ends. For the CDR3, the DNA is TGTGCCAGCAGACCTAAGGGAGGGGACTATGGCTACACCTTC. Amino acid sequence: CASRPKGGDYGYTF.

V and J are TRBV7-6 and TRBJ2-5; 9 nucleotides align to TRBD2. Germline lookup yields CDR1 SGHVS and CDR2 FNYEAQ. The V segment lost 0 bases and the J segment 7 bases; nucleotides outside the gene matches: 6. The CDR3 length is 15 residues. The CDR3 loop reads CASSLALAGESTQYF. The CDR3 DNA follows: TGTGCCAGCAGCTTAGCGTTAGCGGGGGAGTCGACCCAGTACTTC.

This clone was seen a handful of times. The same CDR3 also results from other DNA sequences found in this sample. The J gene is TRBJ2-7, the V gene TRBV5-8; no clear D gene. The CDR3 extends over 11 amino acids. Trimming left V 0 bases short and J 4 bases short, with 2 bases between. CDR1 is SGHTS, CDR2 YDEGEE, per germline. CDR3 in amino acids: CASSLGYEQYF. CDR3 DNA: TGTGCCAGCAGCTTGGGGTACGAGCAGTACTTC.

The CDR3 coding sequence is TGTGCCAGCAGTCGGGACTTTGGGACCCAGTACTTC. It translates to CASSRDFGTQYF. The chain couples TRBV28 to TRBJ2-5; possible D gene TRBD2, 6 bases. CDR1 is MDHEN and CDR2 is SYDVKM in the germline V gene. This CDR3 is 12 amino acids long. V was cut by 5 bases and J by 7 bases, with 11 bases left in between.

The CDR3 loop is CASSTPGGGTNEKLFF. The CDR3 coding sequence is TGTGCCAGCAGTACCCCGGGAGGGGGGACTAATGAAAAACTGTTTTTT. The chain has TRBV6-6 and TRBJ1-4, with D tentatively TRBD1 (6 bases). CDR1 and CDR2 (germline): MNHNY, SVGAGI (reference sequence). This CDR3 contains 16 residues. V was trimmed by 5 bases and J by 2 bases, leaving 15 bases between them.

The chain employs TRBV21-1 and TRBJ1-2. TRBV21-1 is a recognized pseudogene. This CDR3 has 12 amino acids. CDR3 protein: CASSKSVAGYTF. CDR3 bases: TGTGCCAGCAGCAAATCGGTAGCTGGCTACACCTTC.

The CDR3 DNA follows: TGTGCCAGCAGCTTAGGAAGTGGGCGGACACTGTTTTTT. The encoded protein is CASSLGSGRTLFF. This chain connects TRBV7-6 to TRBJ1-4; D not certain. V was trimmed by 1 base and J by 13 bases, leaving 13 bases between them. The CDR3 consists of 13 residues. Germline V gene lookup returns CDR1 SGHVS and CDR2 FNYEAQ.

The chain joins TRBV5-8 to TRBJ1-5; 10 positions agree with TRBD1. There are 20 residues in the CDR3. Germline assignment: CDR1 SGHTS and CDR2 YDEGEE. Unmatched junction bases numbered 16, after V lost 2 bases and J lost 2 bases. The CDR3 bases are TGTGCCAGCAGCTTAATTTCCGGGACAGGGGTGAGAATGGGCAATCAGCCCCAGCATTTT. Its translation: CASSLISGTGVRMGNQPQHF.

The chain joins TRBV6-6 to TRBJ2-6; D is undetermined. CDR1 is MNHNY, CDR2 SVGAGI, per germline (reference sequence). Between the trimmed V and J ends, which lost 7 bases and 0 bases, there was a span of 1 base. The CDR3 length is 12 residues. The CDR3 DNA reads TGTGCCAGCATCTCTGGGGCCAACGTCCTGACTTTC. Its protein product is CASISGANVLTF.

The genes are TRBV20-1 and TRBJ2-2; D gene ambiguous. The length of the CDR3 is 11 residues. V lost 4 bases to trimming and J lost 5 bases, with 5 bases between them. Germline V gene sequence: CDR1 DFQATT, CDR2 SNEGSKA (reference sequence). The DNA of the CDR3 is TGCAGTGCTAAGCGAACCGGGGAGCTGTTTTTT. This codes for CSAKRTGELFF.

V and J are TRBV5-1 and TRBJ1-1, with D hard to call. CDR3 length equals 13 residues. Germline CDR1 SGHRS, CDR2 YFSETQ. V was trimmed by 0 bases and J by 7 bases, leaving 10 bases between them. CDR3 sequence reads: CASSLVGSVEAFF. CDR3 DNA: TGCGCCAGCAGCTTGGTCGGGTCGGTTGAAGCTTTCTTT.

The chain links TRBV2 to TRBJ2-5; D might be TRBD1 (5 bases). The CDR3 totals 14 residues. V shed 2 bases and J shed 0 bases, with 7 bases lying between them. Looked up from germline, CDR1 is SNHLY and CDR2 is FYNNEI. The CDR3 DNA is TGTGCCAGCAGTGAATCGGACAACCAAGAGACCCAGTACTTC. This translates into CASSESDNQETQYF.

The chain uses TRBV19 and TRBJ2-7; no clear D gene. V lost 4 bases and J 5 bases, leaving 6 bases between the germline ends. The CDR3 is 11 residues long. CDR1 and CDR2 (germline): LNHDA, SQIVND (reference sequence). The DNA of the CDR3 is TGTGCCAGTAGTAGGGGTGACGAGCAGTACTTC. Protein sequence: CASSRGDEQYF.

The chain recombines TRBV7-2 with TRBJ2-5; D gene unclear. CDR1 is SGHTA, CDR2 FQGNSA, per germline. The CDR3 consists of 13 residues. Trimming left V 2 bases short and J 4 bases short, with 8 bases between. The CDR3 DNA follows: TGTGCCAGCAGCTTACCGGTACTAGAGACCCAGTACTTC. Protein sequence: CASSLPVLETQYF.

The chain carries TRBV18 and TRBJ1-5; TRBD1 aligns across 11 bases. The ends lost 5 bases at V and 6 bases at J; junction bases unmatched: 6. CDR1 is KGHSH and CDR2 is LQKENI in the germline V gene. CDR3 length: 15 amino acids. CDR3 bases: TGTGCCAGCTCATTAGGACAGGGGGCAGGTCAGCCCCAGCATTTT. Translated, it gives CASSLGQGAGQPQHF.

The chain is built from TRBV9 and TRBJ2-2; D ambiguous. Trimming removed 0 bases at V and 6 bases at J, with 3 bases between. The V gene's germline CDR1 is SGDLS and CDR2 YYNGEE. The CDR3 sequence is 12 residues long. The CDR3 reads CASSVVPGELFF. CDR3 sequence (DNA): TGTGCCAGCAGCGTAGTCCCCGGGGAGCTGTTTTTT.